This TCR beta chain was sequenced for a study of human T cells and chemical hapten exposure. On the study more broadly: Patches with 0.01% DPC went on the upper back, and the tests were read at 6 days. Alopecia areata, totalis and universalis patients, mostly female, were included. The study, taken as a whole, reports: Among expanded TCRs, significantly more large CDR3 similarity clusters formed than among controls.

MiXCR, applied by TCRdb to the RACE reads, yields one record per CDR3 protein. The top ten clones hold roughly 8% of a sample with about 340,000 distinct CDR3 sequences, under 9% of them seen once. As regards this clonotype: Antigen unknown.

Time point of the sample: patch test 1, 2 weeks after DPC sensitization. Described treatment: therapeutic diphenylcyclopropenone sensitization with weekly scalp DPC. People who gave samples had alopecia, were 18 to 70 years old, and were suitable for DPC. Germline-derived CDR1 and CDR2 are SGHAT and FQNNGV. V shed 1 base and J 7 bases; nucleotides not matched to a gene: 9. There are 16 residues in the CDR3. The TCR comes from a woman under 30 with alopecia areata. Some clones in this sample may be carry-over from other donors' samples. The V call is TRBV11-2, the J call TRBJ2-1; the match to TRBD1 covers 8 bases. The starting material was whole blood, obtained in connection with sensitization to the hapten diphenylcyclopropenone (DPC). The CDR3 region is CASSLGPQGVWNEQFF. In DNA form, the CDR3 reads TGTGCCAGCAGCTTAGGGCCACAGGGGGTCTGGAATGAGCAGTTCTTC.